Listed below are T cell receptor beta chains from one sample, sequenced in a study of OX40 agonist ivuxolimab in advanced cancers. Assay used: immunoSEQ multiplex PCR; TCRdb lists only in-frame clones, some missing. In the table there are roughly 74,000 clones, roughly 80% of which are singletons. The sequenced sample was CD4+ or CD8+ T cells sorted from blood, obtained in a trial of the OX40 agonist ivuxolimab. These receptors were obtained from an adult with an advanced solid tumor such as melanoma, head and neck, liver or kidney cancer. Both conserved end residues are part of each CDR3. The D gene is left open where the match is weak. Clone size is shown for a subset of rows, as once, few, many or a class of expanded clone.

v_call: TRBV9; clone_size: -; d_call: -; j_call: TRBJ2-1; cdr3_nt: TGTGCCAGCAGCGGCTCAAGTGTCCCCAAGGGAAATGAGCAGTTCTTC; cdr3_aa: CASSGSSVPKGNEQFF
v_call: TRBV5-1; clone_size: -; d_call: -; j_call: TRBJ2-1; cdr3_nt: TGCGCCAGCAGCCGCTCCAATGAGCAGTTCTTC; cdr3_aa: CASSRSNEQFF
v_call: TRBV5-1; clone_size: -; d_call: TRBD1; j_call: TRBJ1-5; cdr3_nt: TGCGCCAGCAGCTCTGGACAGGGTGAACATCAGCCCCAGCATTTT; cdr3_aa: CASSSGQGEHQPQHF
v_call: TRBV7-3; clone_size: -; d_call: TRBD1; j_call: TRBJ2-3; cdr3_nt: TGTGCCAGCAGCCCCGGGACAGGATATTCTAGCACAGATACGCAGTATTTT; cdr3_aa: CASSPGTGYSSTDTQYF
v_call: TRBV6-5; clone_size: -; d_call: TRBD1; j_call: TRBJ1-1; cdr3_nt: TGTGCCAGCAGTCGACAGGGGGCGAACACTGAAGCTTTCTTT; cdr3_aa: CASSRQGANTEAFF
v_call: TRBV7-8; clone_size: -; d_call: TRBD2; j_call: TRBJ2-3; cdr3_nt: TGTGCCAGCAAGGGACTAGCGGGGGGCACAGATACGCAGTATTTT; cdr3_aa: CASKGLAGGTDTQYF
v_call: TRBV6-6; clone_size: -; d_call: TRBD1; j_call: TRBJ1-1; cdr3_nt: TGTGCCAGCAGGCGACAGGGCACTGAAGCTTTCTTT; cdr3_aa: CASRRQGTEAFF
v_call: TRBV7-6; clone_size: -; d_call: -; j_call: TRBJ1-1; cdr3_nt: TGTGCCAGCAGCCCATGGGAAGGAAGGAACACTGAAGCTTTCTTT; cdr3_aa: CASSPWEGRNTEAFF
v_call: TRBV4-3; clone_size: -; d_call: -; j_call: TRBJ2-1; cdr3_nt: TGCGCCAGCAGCCAAGCTCCACGACCTTACAATGAGCAGTTCTTC; cdr3_aa: CASSQAPRPYNEQFF
v_call: TRBV6-5; clone_size: -; d_call: -; j_call: TRBJ2-2; cdr3_nt: TGTGCCAGCAGTTACGACACCGGGGAGCTGTTTTTT; cdr3_aa: CASSYDTGELFF
v_call: TRBV5-1; clone_size: few; d_call: -; j_call: TRBJ1-5; cdr3_nt: TGCGCCAGCAGACCTGACAGAAGCAATCAGCCCCAGCATTTT; cdr3_aa: CASRPDRSNQPQHF
v_call: TRBV28; clone_size: once; d_call: -; j_call: TRBJ1-3; cdr3_nt: TGTGCCAGCAGTTTGCCAGGCCCCGCAAGTGGAAACACCATATATTTT; cdr3_aa: CASSLPGPASGNTIYF
v_call: TRBV2; clone_size: few; d_call: -; j_call: TRBJ1-1; cdr3_nt: TGTGCCAGCAGTCTGGACAGCAACACTGAAGCTTTCTTT; cdr3_aa: CASSLDSNTEAFF
v_call: TRBV7-3; clone_size: few; d_call: TRBD1; j_call: TRBJ1-1; cdr3_nt: TGTGCCAGTGGACAGGGGGTCGGCACTGAAGCTTTCTTT; cdr3_aa: CASGQGVGTEAFF
v_call: TRBV11-2; clone_size: few; d_call: -; j_call: TRBJ1-3; cdr3_nt: TGTGCCAGCAGCGAACAGGGAAACACCATATATTTT; cdr3_aa: CASSEQGNTIYF
v_call: TRBV19; clone_size: few; d_call: -; j_call: TRBJ1-1; cdr3_nt: TGTGCCAGTAGTATTCCTCGCATTAACACTGAAGCTTTCTTT; cdr3_aa: CASSIPRINTEAFF
v_call: TRBV10-2; clone_size: -; d_call: TRBD2; j_call: TRBJ2-3; cdr3_nt: TGCGCCAGCATTTGGGCTAGCGGGGATACGCAGTATTTT; cdr3_aa: CASIWASGDTQYF
v_call: TRBV11-2; clone_size: -; d_call: -; j_call: TRBJ2-4; cdr3_nt: TGTGCCAGCAGCCTTTGGACTAAAAACATTCAGTACTTC; cdr3_aa: CASSLWTKNIQYF
v_call: TRBV7-9; clone_size: -; d_call: -; j_call: TRBJ1-6; cdr3_nt: TGTGCCAGCAGCTTAGCGGATTCACCCCTCCACTTT; cdr3_aa: CASSLADSPLHF
v_call: TRBV27; clone_size: -; d_call: -; j_call: TRBJ1-2; cdr3_nt: TGTGCCAGCAGGCCCCCTGGGGGGCGAGCTAACTATGGCTACACCTTC; cdr3_aa: CASRPPGGRANYGYTF
v_call: TRBV6-5; clone_size: -; d_call: -; j_call: TRBJ1-2; cdr3_nt: TGTGCCAGCAGTTATTCTAGGCGGGGATTGTCCTATGGCTACACCTTC; cdr3_aa: CASSYSRRGLSYGYTF
v_call: TRBV7-8; clone_size: -; d_call: -; j_call: TRBJ2-3; cdr3_nt: TGTGCCAGCAGCTTAGTGGAGACATTAGATACGCAGTATTTT; cdr3_aa: CASSLVETLDTQYF
v_call: TRBV6-1; clone_size: -; d_call: -; j_call: TRBJ1-5; cdr3_nt: TGTGCCAGCAGGCTCGGTGTCAGCAATCAGCCCCAGCATTTT; cdr3_aa: CASRLGVSNQPQHF
v_call: TRBV19; clone_size: -; d_call: TRBD1; j_call: TRBJ1-2; cdr3_nt: TGTGCCAGAGGACAGGCCGTTACTAACTATGGCTACACCTTC; cdr3_aa: CARGQAVTNYGYTF
v_call: TRBV28; clone_size: -; d_call: -; j_call: TRBJ2-1; cdr3_nt: TGTGCCAGCAGTTTGCGGACCCCTCGGTTGAATGAGCAGTTCTTC; cdr3_aa: CASSLRTPRLNEQFF
v_call: TRBV27; clone_size: once; d_call: TRBD1; j_call: TRBJ2-7; cdr3_nt: TGTGCCAGCCTGTGTGACAGGGAAATATCCTACGAGCAGTACTTC; cdr3_aa: CASLCDREISYEQYF
v_call: TRBV28; clone_size: once; d_call: TRBD1; j_call: TRBJ2-1; cdr3_nt: TGTGCCAGCAGTTTCTCCGACAGGGGTGAGCAGTTCTTC; cdr3_aa: CASSFSDRGEQFF
v_call: TRBV30; clone_size: few; d_call: -; j_call: TRBJ1-5; cdr3_nt: TGTGCCTGGGGCCGGGACTTTAATCAGCCCCAGCATTTT; cdr3_aa: CAWGRDFNQPQHF
v_call: TRBV4-2; clone_size: once; d_call: TRBD1; j_call: TRBJ2-7; cdr3_nt: TGTGCCAGCAGCCCCCTCCGGACAGGGAACTACGAGCAGTACTTC; cdr3_aa: CASSPLRTGNYEQYF
v_call: TRBV6-1; clone_size: -; d_call: -; j_call: TRBJ2-2; cdr3_nt: TGTGCCAGCAGAGGGCTCACAGTTAAGTTCGGGGAGCTGTTTTTT; cdr3_aa: CASRGLTVKFGELFF
v_call: TRBV6-4; clone_size: -; d_call: -; j_call: TRBJ2-2; cdr3_nt: TGTGCCAGCAGTGACCCGGGACGCGAGATTACCGGGGAGCTGTTTTTT; cdr3_aa: CASSDPGREITGELFF
v_call: TRBV5-5; clone_size: -; d_call: TRBD1; j_call: TRBJ2-2; cdr3_nt: TGTGCCAGCAGCTTGGATGGGACAGGGGGCACCGGGGAGCTGTTTTTT; cdr3_aa: CASSLDGTGGTGELFF
v_call: TRBV6-1; clone_size: -; d_call: TRBD1; j_call: TRBJ1-2; cdr3_nt: TGTGCCAGCAGTGAAGGGACAGGGGTGTATGGCTACACCTTC; cdr3_aa: CASSEGTGVYGYTF
v_call: TRBV9; clone_size: -; d_call: TRBD1; j_call: TRBJ2-3; cdr3_nt: TGTGCCAGCAGCGCCCATCGGACAGGGGACGGAGTTCTTTCAGATACGCAGTATTTT; cdr3_aa: CASSAHRTGDGVLSDTQYF
v_call: TRBV6-6; clone_size: once; d_call: -; j_call: TRBJ2-2; cdr3_nt: TGTGCCAGCAGTTACGTGGGGACCGGGGAGCTGTTTTTT; cdr3_aa: CASSYVGTGELFF
v_call: TRBV5-1; clone_size: -; d_call: -; j_call: TRBJ2-7; cdr3_nt: TGCGCCAGCAGTAAGGAGGGTCTCCCCTCCTACGAGCAGTACTTC; cdr3_aa: CASSKEGLPSYEQYF
v_call: TRBV7-9; clone_size: -; d_call: TRBD1; j_call: TRBJ1-6; cdr3_nt: TGTGCCAGCAGCACTAGGGACAGGGGGAAGGATTCACCCCTCCACTTT; cdr3_aa: CASSTRDRGKDSPLHF
v_call: TRBV14; clone_size: -; d_call: -; j_call: TRBJ1-1; cdr3_nt: TGTGCCAGCAGCCAAGTACCCCCCGGGTCAAGGATGAACACTGAAGCTTTCTTT; cdr3_aa: CASSQVPPGSRMNTEAFF
v_call: TRBV11-3; clone_size: -; d_call: -; j_call: TRBJ2-2; cdr3_nt: TGTGCCAGCAGCTTACGCGAGAGGGCCGGGGAGCTGTTTTTT; cdr3_aa: CASSLRERAGELFF
v_call: TRBV5-1; clone_size: -; d_call: -; j_call: TRBJ2-7; cdr3_nt: TGCGCCAGCAGTTTTATTCAACAGGTTGGCTACGAGCAGTACTTC; cdr3_aa: CASSFIQQVGYEQYF
v_call: TRBV7-2; clone_size: -; d_call: -; j_call: TRBJ2-1; cdr3_nt: TGTGCCAGCAGCCCCGGACGGACCTCGGTGAATGAGCAGTTCTTC; cdr3_aa: CASSPGRTSVNEQFF